Presented here are 20 T cell receptor beta chains from one specimen sequenced in a study of vaccination effects on CD4 cells after COVID-19. Which antigens these TCRs recognize remains unknown. The method was immunoSEQ multiplex PCR; TCRdb's version includes in-frame clones alone and lacks a portion of them. The profile covers approximately 37,000 clones, with around two thirds appearing a single time and roughly 8.4% taken by the ten largest. Cultured cells yielded isolated CD4+ T cells after nine to ten days. The participants, recipients of two vaccine doses, got either BNT162b2 or mRNA-1273. Here the sequenced sample was CD4+ T cells from PBMCs cultured without peptide, taken after COVID-19 vaccination. The receptors originated from a human donor who received a COVID-19 vaccine.

This chain links TRBV30 with TRBJ2-3, with unresolved D. This CDR3 spans 14 amino acids. CDR1 is GTSNPN and CDR2 is SVGIG in the germline V gene (reference sequence). Trimming shortened V by 5 bases and J by 0 bases, and 12 bases separated the two germline ends. Here the CDR3 reads CAWGRKTSTDTQYF. In DNA, the CDR3 is TGTGCCTGGGGGCGTAAAACTAGCACAGATACGCAGTATTTT. The full variable domain, its missing parts supplied by reference TRBV30 and TRBJ2-3, is SQTIHQWPATLVQPVGSPLSLECTVEGTSNPNLYWYRQAAGRGLQLLFYSVGIGQISSEVPQNLSASRPQDRQFILSSKKLLLSDSGFYLCAWGRKTSTDTQYFGPGTRLTVL.

This clone was detected a few times. The chain recombines TRBV9 with TRBJ1-1; TRBD1 might be the D (5 bases). Germline CDR1 SGDLS, CDR2 YYNGEE. The CDR3 totals 16 residues. V was trimmed by 3 bases and J by 8 bases, leaving 23 bases between them. The CDR3 DNA reads as TGTGCCAGCAGCGATCGGGGCGGGAAAGGGCCAGCGGAAGCTTTCTTT. Translation: CASSDRGGKGPAEAFF.

V is TRBV6-5 and J is TRBJ2-7; perhaps TRBD1 as D (6 bases). The length of the CDR3 is 15 residues. Deletions cut 5 bases from V and 2 bases from J, with 16 bases between. Germline V gene sequence: CDR1 MNHEY, CDR2 SVGAGI. The CDR3, as DNA: TGTGCCAGCAGTAAGCCGGGACACCCAACCTACGAGCAGTACTTC. Translating gives CASSKPGHPTYEQYF.

V gene TRBV18 combines with J gene TRBJ1-1; no definite D call. With 2 bases removed from V and 1 base from J, the gap between germline ends came to 5 bases. The germline V gene encodes CDR1 KGHSH and CDR2 LQKENI. The CDR3 totals 13 residues. Written as DNA, the CDR3 is TGTGCCAGCTCACCAGGGGAGAACACTGAAGCTTTCTTT. Translating gives CASSPGENTEAFF.

The chain has TRBV19 and TRBJ2-1; D unresolved. The V end lost 5 bases, the J end lost 4 bases, and 18 bases lay between the germline ends. Germline V lookup: CDR1 LNHDA, CDR2 SQIVND (reference sequence). The CDR3 covers 16 residues. The CDR3 protein is CASSPTPSERYNEQFF. The CDR3 nucleotides read TGTGCCAGTAGTCCAACCCCGTCTGAACGGTACAATGAGCAGTTCTTC.

This clone was seen more than once but under ten times. The gene calls are TRBV24-1 and TRBJ2-1; D is possibly TRBD1 or TRBD2 (6 bases each). Germline loops: CDR1 KGHDR, CDR2 SFDVKD. Trimming pared 0 bases from V and 7 bases from J, leaving 9 bases between. CDR3 length: 14 residues. The CDR3 coding sequence is TGTGCCACCAGTGATTTGGGGGGGCTGAATGAGCAGTTCTTC. Translating it yields CATSDLGGLNEQFF.

The V and J genes are TRBV6-5 and TRBJ1-6; D unresolved. Trimming took off 0 bases at V and 9 bases at J, with 3 bases between the two ends. CDR3 length: 12 residues. Looked up from germline, CDR1 is MNHEY and CDR2 is SVGAGI. CDR3 amino acids: CASSYSFSPLHF. CDR3 DNA sequence: TGTGCCAGCAGTTACTCATTTTCACCCCTCCACTTT.

This clone was counted once. This chain connects TRBV7-2 to TRBJ1-2; D is possibly TRBD1 (5 bases). With 1 base removed from V and 2 bases from J, the gap between germline ends came to 8 bases. The CDR3 consists of 14 residues. Germline CDR1 and CDR2: SGHTA and FQGNSA. The chain's CDR3 is CASSLEGNNYGYTF. The CDR3 nucleotides read TGTGCCAGCAGCTTAGAGGGGAACAACTATGGCTACACCTTC. Full variable domain (missing parts from reference TRBV7-2 and TRBJ1-2): GAGVSQSPSNKVTEKGKDVELRCDPISGHTALYWYRQSLGQGLEFLIYFQGNSAPDKSGLPSDRFSAERTGGSVSTLTIQRTQQEDSAVYLCASSLEGNNYGYTFGSGTRLTVV.

The chain uses TRBV10-2 and TRBJ1-2; 9 bases agree with TRBD1. The CDR3 is 13 amino acids. V gave up 5 bases and J gave up 6 bases; unmatched junction bases: 4. In germline, CDR1 is WSHSY, CDR2 SAAADI. The CDR3 nucleotides read TGCGCCAGCAGTAACAACAGGGGGCATGGCTACACCTTC. Translation gives CASSNNRGHGYTF.

The CDR3 nucleotides are TGTGCCAGCAGCCTCAGGACGGGCGGCAATGAGCAGTTCTTC. Protein product: CASSLRTGGNEQFF. The chain joins TRBV6-5 to TRBJ2-1, with D hard to call. With 6 bases removed from V and 6 bases from J, the gap between germline ends came to 15 bases. The CDR3 runs to 14 residues. Germline CDR1 and CDR2: MNHEY and SVGAGI.

V is TRBV6-5 and J is TRBJ2-7, with D possibly being TRBD2 (5 bases). CDR3 length: 16 residues. Per germline, CDR1 MNHEY and CDR2 SVGAGI. V was trimmed by 0 bases and J by 3 bases, leaving 15 bases between them. The CDR3 bases are TGTGCCAGCAGTTACTCGATGTCTTCGGAGGTCTACGAGCAGTACTTC. Protein sequence: CASSYSMSSEVYEQYF.

This chain joins TRBV18 and TRBJ2-3; the D is unclear. Germline lookup yields CDR1 KGHSH and CDR2 LQKENI. The CDR3 is 13 amino acids. V lost 5 bases to trimming and J lost 3 bases, with 9 bases between them. CDR3 coding DNA: TGTGCCAGCTCAACCGGTGGGACAGATACGCAGTATTTT. Its protein product is CASSTGGTDTQYF.

This chain uses TRBV9 with TRBJ2-4; D remains unclear. Germline-derived CDR1 and CDR2 are SGDLS and YYNGEE. The V gene lost 0 bases and the J gene lost 3 bases, with 13 bases spanning the gap. The length of the CDR3 is 16 residues. DNA for the CDR3: TGTGCCAGCAGCGTAGCGCCCTCTGGTGGCAAAAACATTCAGTACTTC. This gives the protein CASSVAPSGGKNIQYF.

This clone was seen only a few times. V and J are TRBV4-1 and TRBJ2-1; D is possibly TRBD2 (5 bases). CDR3 length: 16 amino acids. CDR1 and CDR2 (germline): MGHRA, YSYEKL. Trimming took off 3 bases at V and 2 bases at J, with 14 bases between the two ends. CDR3 loop: CASSHSSIKAYNEQFF. The CDR3 bases are TGCGCCAGCAGCCATTCTAGCATTAAAGCCTACAATGAGCAGTTCTTC.

The rearrangement uses TRBV20-1 and TRBJ2-1; D uncertain. Germline V gene sequence: CDR1 DFQATT, CDR2 SNEGSKA (reference sequence). V lost 6 bases to trimming and J lost 10 bases, with 10 bases between them. CDR3 length: 10 amino acids. As DNA, the CDR3 is TGCAGTGCCACGAAGGGCGAGCAGTTCTTC. It is translated as CSATKGEQFF.

This clone was seen once. The rearrangement joins TRBV15 to TRBJ2-3; no clear D. CDR1 and CDR2 from the germline V gene are LNHNV and YYDKDF (reference sequence). The CDR3 covers 13 residues. V was shortened by 5 bases and J by 4 bases, with 10 bases between the two germline ends. The CDR3 here is CATSPTLADTQYF. CDR3 DNA sequence: TGTGCCACCAGCCCCACCCTAGCAGATACGCAGTATTTT.

This clone came up a few times. The chain employs TRBV6-5 and TRBJ1-5, with D possibly being TRBD1 (5 bases). From germline, CDR1 is MNHEY and CDR2 SVGAGI. Trimming removed 5 bases from V and 5 bases from J, with 16 bases in between. This CDR3 region has 15 residues. CDR3 bases: TGTGCCAGCAGTCCCACTACGGGGACTGATCAGCCCCAGCATTTT. Translating it yields CASSPTTGTDQPQHF.

This sequence joins TRBV19 and TRBJ1-2; D gene uncertain. This CDR3 has 14 amino acids. Trimming removed 5 bases from V and 4 bases from J, with 14 bases in between. CDR1 and CDR2 (germline): LNHDA, SQIVND (reference sequence). The DNA of the CDR3 is TGTGCCAGTAGTGTACGGGCGCTAATCTATGGCTACACCTTC. Translated, it gives CASSVRALIYGYTF.

The chain links TRBV5-4 to TRBJ2-7, with a possible D match to TRBD1 (6 bases). Trimming pared 5 bases from V and 2 bases from J, leaving 14 bases between. This CDR3 has 14 residues. From germline, CDR1 is SGHNT and CDR2 YYREEE (reference sequence). The chain's CDR3 is CASRSTGKTYEQYF. In DNA, the CDR3 is TGTGCCAGCAGATCAACAGGGAAGACCTACGAGCAGTACTTC.

This clone was counted between two and nine times. The chain links TRBV4-1 to TRBJ2-1; D call uncertain. Germline lookup yields CDR1 MGHRA and CDR2 YSYEKL. The CDR3 consists of 15 residues. V shed 0 bases and J shed 4 bases, with 10 bases lying between them. Written as DNA, the CDR3 is TGCGCCAGCAGCCAAGATTTCCGCGGATACAATGAGCAGTTCTTC. Its translation is CASSQDFRGYNEQFF.